This TCR beta chain was recovered during a study of shared clonotypes between healthy human individuals. Study-wide context: Per-donor plates numbered three CD4 naive, three CD4 memory, two CD8 naive and one CD8 memory. Whole-study findings and limits: Naive CD4 clonotype sharing across several donors was around 5.5%. Clonotypes shared by all four sorted-subset donors had higher generation probabilities than non-shared clonotypes.

None of the donors, who were healthy HIV-negative adults, had recently had acute infections or vaccinations. On this clone: The target antigen is unknown.

V was pared by 5 bases and J by 4 bases, with 9 bases between. This CDR3 region has 13 residues. Germline CDR1 reads LNHNV; CDR2 reads YYDKDF (reference sequence). Libraries were prepared by immunoSEQ multiplex PCR; TCRdb keeps only in-frame clonotypes and omits some of them. The table lists under 2.5 million clones, around 92% of them singletons. The specimen sequenced was naive CD4+ T cells from PBMCs. The sample's subset: CD45RA+ positively selected. This chain uses TRBV15 with TRBJ1-3; D ambiguous. This TCR derives from a young man in good health. Some clones in this sample may be carry-over from other donors' samples. The CDR3 loop reads CATSGLSGNTIYF. Written as DNA, the CDR3 is TGTGCCACCAGCGGGCTGTCCGGAAACACCATATATTTT.